Listed here is a single T cell receptor (beta chain). The data originate from a study of monozygotic twins with inflammatory bowel disease. The germline V gene encodes CDR1 SQVTM and CDR2 ANQGSEA. This CDR3 has 15 residues. Following a re-call of the 5' RACE reads, TCRdb has one entry per CDR3 protein and lacks DNA. The sample table includes roughly 170,000 distinct CDR3 sequences. Isolation of total RNA was performed on whole blood, with no prior T cell sorting. The J gene is TRBJ1-2, the V gene TRBV29-1; TCRdb lists TRBD1, though no DNA is available to test this call. The sample consisted of blood. This sequence was found in a human donor with ulcerative colitis or Crohn's disease, or a healthy co-twin of an affected twin (not recorded which). CDR3: CSVEGTDRDSYGYTF.